The 21 T cell receptor beta chains listed next were all sequenced from one sample in a study of Ad26.COV2.S vaccination and SARS-CoV-2 variants. Treatment here: around 19 received Ad26.COV2.S at low or high dose, single or two shots; several received placebo; per-sample allocation not given. Samples were taken on day 63 after the first vaccine or placebo injection. Sequencing was performed with immunoSEQ multiplex PCR; in TCRdb, only in-frame clones are kept and a portion is missing. The sample contains hundreds of thousands of clones, about 90% of which appear only once. Sequences were derived from peripheral blood, sampled in a trial of Ad26.COV2.S vaccine versus placebo. These receptors came from a person between 18 and 59 years old who received the Ad26.COV2.S COVID-19 vaccine or a placebo.

V is TRBV3-1 (or the pseudogene TRBV3-2) and J is TRBJ2-1; D possibly matches TRBD1 or TRBD2 (6 bases each). Trimming stripped 3 bases from V and 0 bases from J, with 21 bases between. The germline CDR1 and CDR2 sequences are LGHDT and YNNKEL (reference sequence). CDR3 length equals 19 residues. This CDR3 reads CASSQTNFGGTGSYNEQFF. CDR3 sequence (DNA): TGTGCCAGCAGCCAGACCAACTTCGGGGGCACCGGCTCCTACAATGAGCAGTTCTTC.

The rearrangement joins TRBV25-1 to TRBJ2-1; D may correspond to TRBD1 or TRBD2 (5 bases each). The CDR3 is made up of 12 amino acids. V shed 6 bases and J shed 6 bases, with 9 bases lying between them. Germline loops: CDR1 MGHDK, CDR2 SYGVNS. The CDR3 region has the DNA TGTGCCAGCAGGGGACCGTCCAATGAGCAGTTCTTC. This encodes CASRGPSNEQFF.

The table lists this clone with a few counts. In the same sample, other DNA sequences code for this CDR3. The genes are TRBV9 and TRBJ1-6, with a possible D match to TRBD1 (5 bases). The CDR3 loop spans 12 amino acids. Germline assignment: CDR1 SGDLS and CDR2 YYNGEE. V gave up 0 bases and J gave up 10 bases, with 5 bases separating them. The CDR3 spells CASSVEGSPLHF. DNA of the CDR3: TGTGCCAGCAGCGTAGAGGGGTCACCCCTCCACTTT. The full variable domain, its missing parts supplied by reference TRBV9 and TRBJ1-6, is DSGVTQTPKHLITATGQRVTLRCSPRSGDLSVYWYQQSLDQGLQFLIQYYNGEERAKGNILERFSAQQFPDLHSELNLSSLELGDSALYFCASSVEGSPLHFGNGTRLTVT.

The genes are TRBV24-1 and TRBJ1-1; a weak D match, TRBD1 (6 bases). Per germline, CDR1 KGHDR and CDR2 SFDVKD. The CDR3 is 16 amino acids. Trimming took off 5 bases at V and 1 base at J, with 16 bases between the two ends. CDR3: CATSAGQSRGNTEAFF. The CDR3 DNA sequence: TGTGCCACCAGTGCCGGACAGAGCAGGGGGAACACTGAAGCTTTCTTT.

This clone occurred once. This chain connects TRBV12-5 to TRBJ2-1; 14 positions match TRBD2. V dropped 6 bases and J dropped 8; count of bases not matched to a gene: 15. This CDR3 comprises 18 residues. Germline CDR1 is LGHNT and CDR2 is FRNRAP. CDR3 sequence (DNA): TGTGCTAGTGGCAAATCCAAGACTAGCGGGGGGGCCCGGGATGAGCAGTTCTTC. The encoded protein is CASGKSKTSGGARDEQFF.

The chain uses TRBV2 and TRBJ2-3; 9 bases are a match to TRBD2. CDR3 size: 15 residues. The ends lost 10 bases at V and 4 bases at J; junction bases unmatched: 12. CDR1 SNHLY and CDR2 FYNNEI come from the germline V gene. In DNA, the CDR3 is TGTGCCACAACAACGGGTAGCGGGGGTCCAGATACGCAGTATTTT. Its protein is CATTTGSGGPDTQYF.

The chain's CDR3 is CASSEQGGRGQPQHF. Written as DNA, the CDR3 is TGTGCCAGTAGTGAACAAGGGGGCAGGGGTCAGCCCCAGCATTTT. The V gene is TRBV19, the J gene TRBJ1-5; 7 bases fit TRBD1. The length of the CDR3 is 15 residues. The germline V gene encodes CDR1 LNHDA and CDR2 SQIVND (reference sequence). The V and J ends lost 5 bases and 6 bases, in that order; junction bases with no gene match: 10.

V usage is TRBV5-6 and J usage is TRBJ2-3, with D perhaps assigned TRBD1 or TRBD2 (5 bases each). Germline-derived CDR1 and CDR2 are SGHDT and YYEEEE. V lost 4 bases, J lost 4 bases, and 13 bases lay in between. This CDR3 is 14 amino acids long. CDR3 DNA sequence: TGTGCCAGCAGCGGGGACCAAGGATCAGATACGCAGTATTTT. This translates into CASSGDQGSDTQYF. Looking up the rest from reference TRBV5-6 and TRBJ2-3 gives the full variable domain: DAGVTQSPTHLIKTRGQQVTLRCSPKSGHDTVSWYQQALGQGPQFIFQYYEEEERQRGNFPDRFSGHQFPNYSSELNVNALLLGDSALYLCASSGDQGSDTQYFGPGTRLTVL.

For the CDR3, the DNA is TGTGCCAGCAGGAAGTGGGACGGGACCTACGAGCAGTACTTC. It yields the protein CASRKWDGTYEQYF. The genes are TRBV6-5 and TRBJ2-7; D tentatively reads TRBD1 or TRBD2 (5 bases each). Germline CDR1 reads MNHEY; CDR2 reads SVGAGI. The CDR3 is 14 residues long. Trimming took off 6 bases at V and 2 bases at J, with 14 bases between the two ends.

The V and J genes are TRBV7-2 and TRBJ2-2, with D perhaps TRBD1 or TRBD2 (5 bases each). V lost 1 base, J lost 1 base, and 10 bases lay in between. CDR1 and CDR2 (germline): SGHTA, FQGNSA. This CDR3 spans 16 amino acids. For the CDR3, the DNA is TGTGCCAGCAGCTTAGGGGGGAATCAGAACACCGGGGAGCTGTTTTTT. The encoded protein is CASSLGGNQNTGELFF.

J is TRBJ1-2 and V is TRBV12-3 or TRBV12-4; D unresolved. The CDR3 is made up of 13 amino acids. Trimming cost V 3 bases and J 2 bases, with 7 bases left between them. The CDR3 spells CASSFFRNYGYTF. CDR3 bases: TGTGCCAGCAGTTTTTTCCGGAACTATGGCTACACCTTC.

This clone was detected a few times. Other DNA sequences in this sample translate to the same CDR3. The CDR3 DNA reads as TGTGCCAGCAGTTACTCAGGTAACTATGGCTACACCTTC. Its translation: CASSYSGNYGYTF. The chain recombines TRBV6-5 with TRBJ1-2; no definite D call. The CDR3 spans 13 residues. The V and J ends lost 0 bases and 1 base respectively, with 3 bases between them. CDR1 is MNHEY and CDR2 is SVGAGI in the germline V gene.

This clone was seen more than once but under ten times. The CDR3 reads CASSLRGTAVEKLFF. In DNA, the CDR3 is TGTGCCAGCAGTCTCCGGGGGACAGCAGTTGAAAAACTGTTTTTT. The chain has TRBV7-9 and TRBJ1-4, with 7 bases matching TRBD1. This CDR3 is 15 amino acids long. Germline V gene data show CDR1 as SEHNR and CDR2 as FQNEAQ (reference sequence). V was pared by 6 bases and J by 7 bases, with 11 bases of the junction left unmatched.

J is TRBJ2-7 and V is TRBV6-2 or TRBV6-3, with 9 bases matching TRBD1. The CDR3 totals 14 residues. V shed 5 bases, J shed 6 bases, and the junction held 8 bases outside the gene matches. Germline V gene data show CDR1 as MNHEY and CDR2 as SVGEGT. The CDR3: CASSSPGTGTEQYF. CDR3 nucleotide sequence: TGTGCCAGCAGTAGTCCCGGGACAGGGACCGAGCAGTACTTC.

V usage is TRBV30 and J usage is TRBJ1-2, with D maybe TRBD1 (6 bases). This CDR3 comprises 15 residues. Germline lookup yields CDR1 GTSNPN and CDR2 SVGIG (reference sequence). Between the trimmed V and J ends, which lost 4 bases and 0 bases, there was a span of 15 bases. The CDR3 nucleotides read TGTGCCTGGATCCATGGGCAGGGGCCTAACTATGGCTACACCTTC. It codes for CAWIHGQGPNYGYTF.

This clone was detected only once. The V gene is TRBV7-2, the J gene TRBJ2-1; no definite D call. Trimming removed 5 bases from V and 6 bases from J, with 17 bases in between. The CDR3 contains 15 residues. Germline V CDR1 and CDR2: SGHTA, FQGNSA. CDR3 coding DNA: TGTGCCAGCAGCGTAACGTGGGGAAGCAGCAATGAGCAGTTCTTC. Protein product: CASSVTWGSSNEQFF.

The chain recombines TRBV5-6 with TRBJ1-5; tentative D call: TRBD1 (5 bases). This CDR3 is 15 amino acids long. CDR1 and CDR2 (germline): SGHDT, YYEEEE. V was shortened by 0 bases and J by 7 bases, with 14 bases between the two germline ends. The CDR3 region is CASSLAGGAGQPQHF. As DNA, the CDR3 is TGTGCCAGCAGCTTGGCGGGTGGGGCCGGGCAGCCCCAGCATTTT.

The CDR3 DNA follows: TGTGCCAGCAGCCGGGACAGGGAGGGAAAACTGTTTTTT. This gives the protein CASSRDREGKLFF. The gene calls are TRBV5-4 and TRBJ1-4; TRBD1 aligns across 9 bases. The CDR3 loop spans 13 amino acids. The V gene's germline CDR1 is SGHNT and CDR2 YYREEE (reference sequence). V gave up 4 bases and J gave up 10 bases; unmatched junction bases: 5.

The rearrangement joins TRBV30 to TRBJ1-5; D may be TRBD1 (6 bases). The CDR3 spans 13 residues. Trimming shortened V by 1 base and J by 4 bases, and 8 bases separated the two germline ends. CDR1 is GTSNPN and CDR2 is SVGIG in the germline V gene (reference sequence). CDR3 region: CAWSAGVNQPQHF. DNA for the CDR3: TGTGCCTGGAGTGCAGGGGTGAATCAGCCCCAGCATTTT.

This chain links TRBV18 with TRBJ1-2, with D unresolved. Germline assignment: CDR1 KGHSH and CDR2 LQKENI. V shed 8 bases and J shed 6 bases, with 16 bases lying between them. This CDR3 spans 13 amino acids. The CDR3, as DNA: TGTGCCAGCACGATCAGCTCGGGCGATGGCTACACCTTC. Its translation: CASTISSGDGYTF.

CDR3 amino acids: CASSQPTGKEFIQYF. The CDR3 DNA follows: TGCGCCAGCAGCCAACCAACAGGGAAGGAATTCATTCAGTACTTC. This chain connects TRBV4-1 to TRBJ2-4, with D possibly being TRBD1 (6 bases). The CDR3 runs 15 residues. The germline gives CDR1 MGHRA, CDR2 YSYEKL. The germline V and J ends were trimmed by 2 bases and 9 bases, with 17 bases remaining between them.